The sequence of this T cell receptor beta chain was determined in a study of regulatory T cells in long-lasting Graves disease. The CDR3 totals 15 residues. In germline, CDR1 is MNHEY, CDR2 SVGAGI. V lost 6 bases, J lost 6 bases, and 20 bases lay in between. Building of the TCR beta libraries involved iRepertoire HTBI primers and Arm-PCR of CDR3 regions. TCRdb passed the multiplex PCR reads through MiXCR, listing each CDR3 protein once. This table has 300,000 or so distinct CDR3 sequences, around a fifth appearing once. Noted time point: persistent/refractory GD, antithyroid drugs over 5 years with positive TRAb. RNA isolated from PBMCs was used to make the TCR library. This clonotype occurred many times.

The sequence derives from a female donor with Graves disease. The sequencing here drew on peripheral blood mononuclear cells (PBMCs), taken when the disease was refractory, from a patient treated with antithyroid drugs. V is TRBV6-5 and J is TRBJ1-2, with D possibly being TRBD1 (6 bases). The CDR3 spells CASSYDLGTLNGYTF. CDR3 coding DNA: TGTGCCAGCAGCTACGACTTGGGGACACTTAATGGCTACACCTTC.